This T cell receptor (beta chain) originates from a study of sequential checkpoint blockade in melanoma. The CDR3 is 20 residues long. Germline values: CDR1 SGHVS, CDR2 FQNEAQ. The V and J ends lost 3 bases and 0 bases, in that order; junction bases with no gene match: 13. The method was immunoSEQ multiplex PCR; TCRdb's version includes in-frame clones alone and lacks a portion of them. The top ten hold approximately 40% of the sample, which has about 21,000 clones, 75% to 85% seen once. Sample treatment: randomized to nivolumab then ipilimumab (arm A) or the reverse (arm B). Sequences were derived from CD8+ T cells sorted from blood (inferred from file names), sampled from a patient given nivolumab and ipilimumab in sequence. The rearrangement uses TRBV7-8 and TRBJ2-7; 14 nucleotides line up with TRBD2. The TCR originated in a human donor with melanoma. CDR3 sequence (DNA): TGTGCCAGCAGCTTCTTTTCGACTAGCGGGAGGGCCTCCAGCTCCTACGAGCAGTACTTC. It translates to CASSFFSTSGRASSSYEQYF. The full variable domain, its missing parts supplied by reference TRBV7-8 and TRBJ2-7, is GAGVSQSPRYKVAKRGQDVALRCDPISGHVSLFWYQQALGQGPEFLTYFQNEAQLDKSGLPSDRFFAERPEGSVSTLKIQRTQQEDSAVYLCASSFFSTSGRASSSYEQYFGPGTRLTVT.